Listed below are T cell receptor beta chains from one sample, sequenced in a study of cytomegalovirus exposure and HLA in healthy donors. Some clones are missing from TCRdb's copy, which holds only in-frame ones; the method was immunoSEQ multiplex PCR. This sample has 150,000 to 200,000 clones, with about 80% found just once. The sample comprised PBMCs. The receptors come from a man in his forties in good health and CMV-seronegative. Both conserved end residues are trimmed from each CDR3.

TRBJ1-6	TRBV2	ASGQGRGISPLH
TRBJ2-7	TRBV6-5	ASSIGGLKWYEQY
TRBJ1-5	TRBV12-2	ASRLDFAGGNQPQH
TRBJ2-3	TRBV6-1	ASLSNTASTDTQY
TRBJ1-1	TRBV13	ASSSEGALNTEAF
TRBJ1-1	TRBV18	ASSPPVQFTEAF
TRBJ2-3	TRBV28	ASSPSPGRTDTQY
TRBJ2-2	TRBV6-6	ASTWGQGNTGELF
TRBJ1-1	TRBV7-8	ASWQGGTGGVGAF
TRBJ2-3	TRBV4-2	ASSQSGGVRTDTQY
TRBJ1-5	TRBV7-9	ASSPEGGWPQH
TRBJ1-5	TRBV6-1	ASKAHSNQPQH
TRBJ2-5	TRBV5-1	ASSLWGETQY
TRBJ2-5	TRBV7-3	ASSPRGLATETQY
TRBJ2-3	TRBV2	ASSSQQGLADTQY
TRBJ1-5	TRBV6-1	ASTKDTPKNGPQH
TRBJ1-2	TRBV2	ASSVTEANYGYT
TRBJ1-4	TRBV28	ASSRPGQGNEKLF
TRBJ2-7	TRBV7-2	ASSLEPGIGEQY
TRBJ2-7	TRBV4-3	ASSQDSLARTYEQY
TRBJ2-1	TRBV7-9	ASSLVVGGPYNEQF
TRBJ2-3	TRBV7-2	ASSFGQRADTQY
TRBJ2-2	TRBV30	AWTRRQSPSRELF
TRBJ2-7	TRBV11-2	ASSLKSPMSPYEQY
TRBJ1-2	TRBV7-2	ASSSSGTGGGYGYT
TRBJ1-5	TRBV11-2	ASSLGAGGWGQPQH
TRBJ1-5	TRBV28	ASRGQGEQPQH
TRBJ1-1	TRBV5-4	ASAARELNTEAF
TRBJ2-5	TRBV25-1	ASSEYRASSQETQY
TRBJ2-2	TRBV7-2	ASSLARLTNTGELF
TRBJ1-6	TRBV4-1	ASSQDHRYGSSYNSPLH
TRBJ2-3	TRBV5-1	ASSVGYRTDTQY
TRBJ2-7	TRBV6-5	ASSGGRGDVPGQY
TRBJ1-1	TRBV7-9	ASSFRRQSNTEAF
TRBJ2-1	TRBV9	ASSVARDFPDYNEQF
TRBJ1-2	TRBV29-1	SVGTGTDSIPLGYT
TRBJ2-6	TRBV7-9	ASSYLGGGQAGANVLT
TRBJ1-1	TRBV9	ASSPFVNTEAF
TRBJ1-1	TRBV7-8	ASSPFQGRTEAF
TRBJ2-5	TRBV7-3	ASSSDRQETQY
TRBJ1-2	TRBV10-2	ASSVMGQVDYYGYT
TRBJ2-3	TRBV7-2	ASSRYLDTQY
TRBJ2-3	TRBV9	ASSLSNGGTDTQY
TRBJ2-7	TRBV29-1	SVAGTGRSYEQY
TRBJ2-7	TRBV10-3	AISESGTGGYEQY
TRBJ1-4	TRBV28	ASSRGAGNEKLF
TRBJ1-1	TRBV18	ASSPSTGGTEAF
TRBJ2-7	TRBV5-1	ASSLQGTSSYEQY
TRBJ2-7	TRBV28	ASSSPGTKTYEQY
TRBJ2-3	TRBV30	AWRQKRGTDTQY
TRBJ1-1	TRBV27	ASSFRQGSEAF
TRBJ2-3	TRBV27	ASSSGTTLSGTDTQY
TRBJ1-5	TRBV5-1	ASSLAPQGGSQPQH